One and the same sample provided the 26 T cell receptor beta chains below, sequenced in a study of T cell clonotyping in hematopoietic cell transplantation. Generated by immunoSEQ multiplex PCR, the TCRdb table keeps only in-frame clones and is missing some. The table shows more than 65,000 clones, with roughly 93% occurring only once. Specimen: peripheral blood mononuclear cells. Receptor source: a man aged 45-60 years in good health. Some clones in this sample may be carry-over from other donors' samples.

CDR3 in amino acids: CASSLTSGADSYEQYF. The CDR3 DNA reads as TGTGCCAGCAGCCTTACTAGCGGGGCCGATTCCTACGAGCAGTACTTC. The rearrangement joins TRBV6-6 to TRBJ2-7; TRBD2 agrees at 10 bases. The CDR3 loop spans 16 amino acids. V shed 6 bases, J shed 1 base, and the junction held 9 bases outside the gene matches. The germline CDR1 and CDR2 sequences are MNHNY and SVGAGI (reference sequence).

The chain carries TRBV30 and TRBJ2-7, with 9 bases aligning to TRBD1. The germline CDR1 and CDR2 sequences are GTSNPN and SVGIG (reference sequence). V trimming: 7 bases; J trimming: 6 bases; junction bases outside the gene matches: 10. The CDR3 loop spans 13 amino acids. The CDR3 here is CALQGQGVGEQYF. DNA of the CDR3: TGTGCCTTACAGGGACAGGGTGTCGGCGAGCAGTACTTC.

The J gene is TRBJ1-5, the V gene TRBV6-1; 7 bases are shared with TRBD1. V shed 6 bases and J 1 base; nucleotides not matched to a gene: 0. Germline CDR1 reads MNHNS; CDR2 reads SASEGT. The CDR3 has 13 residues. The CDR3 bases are TGTGCCAGCAGGACAGGGAGCAATCAGCCCCAGCATTTT. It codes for CASRTGSNQPQHF.

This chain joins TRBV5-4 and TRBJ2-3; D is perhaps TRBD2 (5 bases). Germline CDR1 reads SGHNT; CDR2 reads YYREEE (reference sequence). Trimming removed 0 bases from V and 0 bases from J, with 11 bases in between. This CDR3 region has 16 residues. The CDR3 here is CASSLEGWTSTDTQYF. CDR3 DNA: TGTGCCAGCAGCTTGGAGGGCTGGACTAGCACAGATACGCAGTATTTT.

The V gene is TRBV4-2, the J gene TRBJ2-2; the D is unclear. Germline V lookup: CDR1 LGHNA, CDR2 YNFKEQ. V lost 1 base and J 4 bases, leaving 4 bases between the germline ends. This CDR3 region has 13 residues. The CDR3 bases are TGTGCCAGCAGCCAAGTGAGCACCGGGGAGCTGTTTTTT. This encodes CASSQVSTGELFF.

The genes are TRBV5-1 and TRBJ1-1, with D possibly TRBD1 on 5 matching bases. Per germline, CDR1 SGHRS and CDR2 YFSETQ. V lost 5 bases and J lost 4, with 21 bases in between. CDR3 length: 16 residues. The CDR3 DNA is TGCGCCAGCAGTCCCGATACAGGTACCCGGGCCACTGAAGCTTTCTTT. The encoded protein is CASSPDTGTRATEAFF. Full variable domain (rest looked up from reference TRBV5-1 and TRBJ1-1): KAGVTQTPRYLIKTRGQQVTLSCSPISGHRSVSWYQQTPGQGLQFLFEYFSETQRNKGNFPGRFSGRQFSNSRSEMNVSTLELGDSALYLCASSPDTGTRATEAFFGQGTRLTVV.

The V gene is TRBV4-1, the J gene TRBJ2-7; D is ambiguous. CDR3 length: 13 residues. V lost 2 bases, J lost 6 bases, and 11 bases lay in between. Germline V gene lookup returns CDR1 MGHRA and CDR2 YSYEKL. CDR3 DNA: TGCGCCAGCAGCCAAATCGGGCTGGGCGAGCAGTACTTC. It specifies CASSQIGLGEQYF.

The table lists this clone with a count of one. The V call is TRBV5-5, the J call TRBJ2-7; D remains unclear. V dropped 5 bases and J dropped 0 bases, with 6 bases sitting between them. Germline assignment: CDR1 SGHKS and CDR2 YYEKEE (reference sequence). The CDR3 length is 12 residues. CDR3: CASRPDSYEQYF. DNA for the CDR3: TGTGCCAGCAGACCTGACTCCTACGAGCAGTACTTC.

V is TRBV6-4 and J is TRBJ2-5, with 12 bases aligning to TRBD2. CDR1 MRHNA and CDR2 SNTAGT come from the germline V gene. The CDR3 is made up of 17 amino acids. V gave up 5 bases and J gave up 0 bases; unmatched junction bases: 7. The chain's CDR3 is CASSNPGLAGDQETQYF. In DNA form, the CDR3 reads TGTGCCAGCAGTAATCCGGGACTAGCGGGTGACCAAGAGACCCAGTACTTC.

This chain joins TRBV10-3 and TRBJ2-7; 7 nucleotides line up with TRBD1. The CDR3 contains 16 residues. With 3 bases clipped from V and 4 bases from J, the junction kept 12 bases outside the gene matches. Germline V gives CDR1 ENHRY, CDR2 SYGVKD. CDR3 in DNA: TGTGCCATCAGTGACACATCGGGACAGACAGTTTACGAGCAGTACTTC. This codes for CAISDTSGQTVYEQYF.

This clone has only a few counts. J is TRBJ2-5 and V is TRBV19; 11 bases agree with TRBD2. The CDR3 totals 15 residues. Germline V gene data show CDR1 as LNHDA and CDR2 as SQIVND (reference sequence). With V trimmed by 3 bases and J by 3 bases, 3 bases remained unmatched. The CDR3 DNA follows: TGTGCCAGTAGTATGACTAGCGGGGAAGAAGAGACCCAGTACTTC. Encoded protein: CASSMTSGEEETQYF.

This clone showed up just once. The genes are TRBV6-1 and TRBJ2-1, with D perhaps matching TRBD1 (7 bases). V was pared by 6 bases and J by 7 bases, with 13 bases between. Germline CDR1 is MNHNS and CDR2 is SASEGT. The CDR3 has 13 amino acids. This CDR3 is CASRQTGRNEQFF. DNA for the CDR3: TGTGCCAGCAGGCAGACAGGGAGGAATGAGCAGTTCTTC.

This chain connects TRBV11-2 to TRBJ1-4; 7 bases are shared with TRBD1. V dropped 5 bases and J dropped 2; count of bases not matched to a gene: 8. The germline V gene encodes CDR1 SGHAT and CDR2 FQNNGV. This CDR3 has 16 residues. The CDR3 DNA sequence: TGTGCCAGCAGCCTAAACAGGGGAGGCACTAATGAAAAACTGTTTTTT. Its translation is CASSLNRGGTNEKLFF.

CDR3 sequence reads: CASSLMGVAGNTIYF. In DNA form, the CDR3 reads TGTGCCAGCAGCTTAATGGGGGTCGCTGGAAACACCATATATTTT. V is TRBV13 and J is TRBJ1-3, with D possibly matching TRBD1 (5 bases). Per germline, CDR1 PRHDT and CDR2 FYEKMQ (reference sequence). Trimming took off 2 bases at V and 2 bases at J, with 10 bases between the two ends. The CDR3 has 15 residues.

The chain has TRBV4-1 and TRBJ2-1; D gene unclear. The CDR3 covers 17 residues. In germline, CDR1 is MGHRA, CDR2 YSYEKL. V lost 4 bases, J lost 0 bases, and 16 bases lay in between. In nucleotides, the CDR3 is TGCGCCAGCAGCCGACTCATAGCTCAGAGCTCCTACAATGAGCAGTTCTTC. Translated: CASSRLIAQSSYNEQFF.

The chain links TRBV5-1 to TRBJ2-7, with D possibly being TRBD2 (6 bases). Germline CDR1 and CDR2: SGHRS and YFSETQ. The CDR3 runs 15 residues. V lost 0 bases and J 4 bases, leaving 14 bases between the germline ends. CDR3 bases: TGCGCCAGCAGCTTGGTGAGAGGAGGGGATTACGAGCAGTACTTC. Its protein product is CASSLVRGGDYEQYF.

The CDR3 DNA sequence: TGTGCCAGTAGTGTGACAGCTGGGGCCAACGTCCTGACTTTC. Translation: CASSVTAGANVLTF. The chain recombines TRBV19 with TRBJ2-6, with a possible D match to TRBD1 (5 bases). Germline V gene sequence: CDR1 LNHDA, CDR2 SQIVND (reference sequence). V was pared by 5 bases and J by 2 bases, with 7 bases between. This CDR3 is 14 amino acids long.

CDR3 nucleotides: TGTGCCAGCAGCTTAGAAGTGGGGCTGGACGAGCAGTACTTC. Protein sequence: CASSLEVGLDEQYF. This sequence joins TRBV13 and TRBJ2-7; a weak D match, TRBD1 (5 bases). The V gene lost 1 base and the J gene lost 5 bases, with 12 bases spanning the gap. This CDR3 is 14 amino acids long. The germline gives CDR1 PRHDT, CDR2 FYEKMQ (reference sequence).

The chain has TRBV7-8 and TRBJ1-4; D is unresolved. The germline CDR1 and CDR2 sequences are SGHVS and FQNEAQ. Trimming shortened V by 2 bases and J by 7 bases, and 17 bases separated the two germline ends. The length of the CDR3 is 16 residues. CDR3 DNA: TGTGCCAGCAGCTTAAAGCTCGAGCAGCGGCGTGAAAAACTGTTTTTT. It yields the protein CASSLKLEQRREKLFF. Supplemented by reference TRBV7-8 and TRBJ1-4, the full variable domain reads GAGVSQSPRYKVAKRGQDVALRCDPISGHVSLFWYQQALGQGPEFLTYFQNEAQLDKSGLPSDRFFAERPEGSVSTLKIQRTQQEDSAVYLCASSLKLEQRREKLFFGSGTQLSVL.

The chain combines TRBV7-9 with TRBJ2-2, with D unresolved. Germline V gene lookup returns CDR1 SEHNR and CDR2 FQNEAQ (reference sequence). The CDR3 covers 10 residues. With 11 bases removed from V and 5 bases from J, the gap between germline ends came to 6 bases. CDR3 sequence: CAWQTGELFF. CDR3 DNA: TGTGCCTGGCAGACCGGGGAGCTGTTTTTT.

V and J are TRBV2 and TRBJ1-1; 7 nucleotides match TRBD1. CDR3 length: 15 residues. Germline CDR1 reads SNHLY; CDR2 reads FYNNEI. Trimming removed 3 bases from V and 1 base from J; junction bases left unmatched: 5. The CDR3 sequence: CASSDAGGRNTEAFF. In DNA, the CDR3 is TGTGCCAGCAGTGATGCAGGGGGAAGGAACACTGAAGCTTTCTTT. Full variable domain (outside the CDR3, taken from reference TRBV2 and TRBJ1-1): EPEVTQTPSHQVTQMGQEVILRCVPISNHLYFYWYRQILGQKVEFLVSFYNNEISEKSEIFDDQFSVERPDGSNFTLKIRSTKLEDSAMYFCASSDAGGRNTEAFFGQGTRLTVV.

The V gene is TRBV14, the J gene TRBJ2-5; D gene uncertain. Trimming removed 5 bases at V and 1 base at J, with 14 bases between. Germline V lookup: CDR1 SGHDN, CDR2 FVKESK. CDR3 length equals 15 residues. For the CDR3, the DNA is TGTGCCAGCAGCTTAGGAACCGTTGCCCAAGAGACCCAGTACTTC. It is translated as CASSLGTVAQETQYF.

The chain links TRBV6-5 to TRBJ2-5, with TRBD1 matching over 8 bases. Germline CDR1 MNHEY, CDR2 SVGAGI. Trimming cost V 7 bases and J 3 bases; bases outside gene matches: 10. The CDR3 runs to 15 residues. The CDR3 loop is CASTDPGQAKETQYF. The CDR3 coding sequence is TGTGCCAGCACCGATCCGGGACAGGCAAAAGAGACCCAGTACTTC.

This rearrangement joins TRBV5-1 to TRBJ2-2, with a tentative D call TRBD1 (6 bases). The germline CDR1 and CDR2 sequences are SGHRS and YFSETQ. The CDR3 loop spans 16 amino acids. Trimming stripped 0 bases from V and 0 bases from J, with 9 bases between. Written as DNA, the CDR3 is TGCGCCAGCAGCTTGGTAGAGGGGGCGAACACCGGGGAGCTGTTTTTT. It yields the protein CASSLVEGANTGELFF.

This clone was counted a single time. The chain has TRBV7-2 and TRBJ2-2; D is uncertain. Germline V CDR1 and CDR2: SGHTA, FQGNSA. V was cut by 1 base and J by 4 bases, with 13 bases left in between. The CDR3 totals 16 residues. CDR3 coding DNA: TGTGCCAGCAGCTTAGGCTCGGGTCCTAGCACCGGGGAGCTGTTTTTT. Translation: CASSLGSGPSTGELFF.

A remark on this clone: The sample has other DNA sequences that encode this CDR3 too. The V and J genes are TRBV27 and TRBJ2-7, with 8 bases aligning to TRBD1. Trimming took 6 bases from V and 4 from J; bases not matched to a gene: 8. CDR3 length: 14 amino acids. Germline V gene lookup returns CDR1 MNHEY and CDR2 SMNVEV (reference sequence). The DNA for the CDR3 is TGTGCCAGCAGCTTGGGCCAGGGGGCTTACGAGCAGTACTTC. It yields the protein CASSLGQGAYEQYF.